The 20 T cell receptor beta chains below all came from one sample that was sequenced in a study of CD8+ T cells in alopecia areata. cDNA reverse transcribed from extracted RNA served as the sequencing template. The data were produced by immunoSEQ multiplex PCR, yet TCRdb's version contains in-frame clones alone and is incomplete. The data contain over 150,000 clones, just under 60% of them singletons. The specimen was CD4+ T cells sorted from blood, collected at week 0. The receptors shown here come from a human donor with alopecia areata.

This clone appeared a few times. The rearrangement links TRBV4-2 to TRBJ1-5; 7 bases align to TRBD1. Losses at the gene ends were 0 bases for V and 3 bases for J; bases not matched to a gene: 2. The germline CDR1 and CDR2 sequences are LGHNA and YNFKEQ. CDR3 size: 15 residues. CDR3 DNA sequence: TGTGCCAGCAGCCAAGAGGACAGGAACAATCAGCCCCAGCATTTT. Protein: CASSQEDRNNQPQHF.

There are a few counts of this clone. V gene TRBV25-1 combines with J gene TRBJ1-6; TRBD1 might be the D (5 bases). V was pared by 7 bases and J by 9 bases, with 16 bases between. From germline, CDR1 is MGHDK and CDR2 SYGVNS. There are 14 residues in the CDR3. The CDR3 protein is CASTKQGEGSPLHF. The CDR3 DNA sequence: TGTGCCAGCACCAAACAAGGGGAGGGTTCACCCCTCCACTTT.

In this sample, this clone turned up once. This CDR3 reads CASSYSRVQETQYF. CDR3 bases: TGTGCCAGCAGTTATAGTCGGGTCCAAGAGACCCAGTACTTC. The chain couples TRBV6-5 to TRBJ2-5; D not resolved. From germline, CDR1 is MNHEY and CDR2 SVGAGI. Trimming removed 3 bases at V and 1 base at J, with 9 bases between. This CDR3 has 14 amino acids.

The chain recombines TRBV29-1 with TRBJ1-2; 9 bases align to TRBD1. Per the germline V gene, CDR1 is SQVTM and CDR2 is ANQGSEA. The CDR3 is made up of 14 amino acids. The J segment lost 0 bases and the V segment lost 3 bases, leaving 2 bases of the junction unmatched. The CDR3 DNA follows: TGCAGCGTTGATGGGACAGGGTCTAACTATGGCTACACCTTC. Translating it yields CSVDGTGSNYGYTF.

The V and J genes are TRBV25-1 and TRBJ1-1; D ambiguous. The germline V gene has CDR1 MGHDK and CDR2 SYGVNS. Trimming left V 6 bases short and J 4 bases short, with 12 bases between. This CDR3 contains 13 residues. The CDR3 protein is CASRSEASTEAFF. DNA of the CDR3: TGTGCCAGCAGGTCGGAAGCGAGCACTGAAGCTTTCTTT.

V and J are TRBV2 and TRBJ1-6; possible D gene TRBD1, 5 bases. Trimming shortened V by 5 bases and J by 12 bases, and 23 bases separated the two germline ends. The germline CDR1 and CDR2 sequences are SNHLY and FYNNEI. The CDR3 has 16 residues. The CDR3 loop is CASSTGSASVGIPLHF. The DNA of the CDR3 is TGTGCCAGCAGTACAGGATCTGCGTCCGTAGGAATACCCCTCCACTTT.

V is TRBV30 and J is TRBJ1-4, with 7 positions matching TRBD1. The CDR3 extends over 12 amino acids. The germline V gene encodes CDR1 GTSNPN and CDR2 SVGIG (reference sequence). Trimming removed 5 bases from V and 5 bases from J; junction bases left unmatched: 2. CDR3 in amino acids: CAWGTENEKLFF. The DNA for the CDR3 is TGTGCCTGGGGGACAGAGAATGAAAAACTGTTTTTT.

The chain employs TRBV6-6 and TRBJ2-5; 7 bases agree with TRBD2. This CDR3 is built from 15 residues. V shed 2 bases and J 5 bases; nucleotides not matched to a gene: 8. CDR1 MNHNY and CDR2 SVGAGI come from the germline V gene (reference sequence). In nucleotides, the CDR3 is TGTGCCAGCAGTTACGTGGGGGGGAAGGATGAGACCCAGTACTTC. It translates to CASSYVGGKDETQYF.

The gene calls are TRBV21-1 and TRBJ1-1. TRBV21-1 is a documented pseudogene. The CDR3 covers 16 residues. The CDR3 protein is CASSKALEGKNTEAFF. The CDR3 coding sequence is TGTGCCAGCAGCAAAGCGCTTGAGGGGAAAAACACTGAAGCTTTCTTT.

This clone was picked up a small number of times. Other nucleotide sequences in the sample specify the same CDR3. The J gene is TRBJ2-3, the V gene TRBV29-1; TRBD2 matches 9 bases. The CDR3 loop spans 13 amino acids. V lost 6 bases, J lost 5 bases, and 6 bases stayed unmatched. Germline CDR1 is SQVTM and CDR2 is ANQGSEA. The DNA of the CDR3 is TGCAGCGTAGCGGGGGGTTCAGGAGATACGCAGTATTTT. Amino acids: CSVAGGSGDTQYF.

This CDR3 reads CASGLRQGSFGEQYF. Written as DNA, the CDR3 is TGTGCTAGTGGCTTACGACAGGGGTCGTTTGGGGAGCAGTACTTC. The gene calls are TRBV12-5 and TRBJ2-7, with TRBD1 identical over 8 bases. CDR3 size: 15 residues. The germline V gene has CDR1 LGHNT and CDR2 FRNRAP. V was clipped by 6 bases and J by 7 bases; unmatched bases: 14.

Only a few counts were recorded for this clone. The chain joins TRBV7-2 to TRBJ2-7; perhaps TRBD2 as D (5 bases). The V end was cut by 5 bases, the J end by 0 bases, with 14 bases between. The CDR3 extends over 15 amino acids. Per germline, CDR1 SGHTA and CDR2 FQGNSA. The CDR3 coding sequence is TGTGCCAGCAGCCCAACCCGGGGTTTCTCCTACGAGCAGTACTTC. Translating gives CASSPTRGFSYEQYF.

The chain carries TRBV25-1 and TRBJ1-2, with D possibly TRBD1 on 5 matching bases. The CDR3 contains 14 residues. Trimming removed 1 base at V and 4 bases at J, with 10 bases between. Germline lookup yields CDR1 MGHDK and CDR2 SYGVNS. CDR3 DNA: TGTGCCAGCAGTGAATTTGACAGTCCCTATGGCTACACCTTC. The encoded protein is CASSEFDSPYGYTF.

CDR3 sequence: CASRTSGGTDTQYF. CDR3 DNA: TGTGCCAGCAGGACTAGCGGGGGCACAGATACGCAGTATTTT. The rearrangement uses TRBV6-5 and TRBJ2-3; 11 bases map to TRBD2. The CDR3 runs 14 residues. V lost 6 bases to trimming and J lost 1 base; unmatched junction nucleotides: 0. CDR1 MNHEY and CDR2 SVGAGI come from the germline V gene.

The CDR3 protein is CASSPPGTAIYYGYTF. CDR3 in DNA: TGTGCCAGCTCACCGCCCGGGACAGCTATATACTATGGCTACACCTTC. J is TRBJ1-2 and V is TRBV18; TRBD1 matches at 7 bases. In germline, CDR1 is KGHSH, CDR2 LQKENI. The V gene end was trimmed by 3 bases and the J gene end by 3 bases; junction bases not matched to a gene: 10. CDR3 length: 16 residues.

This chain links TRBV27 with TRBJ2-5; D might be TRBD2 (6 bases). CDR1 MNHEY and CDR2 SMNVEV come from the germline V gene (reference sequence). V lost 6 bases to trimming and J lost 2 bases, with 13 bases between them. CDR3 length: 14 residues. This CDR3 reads CASSRGTVQETQYF. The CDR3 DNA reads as TGTGCCAGCAGCCGCGGGACGGTTCAAGAGACCCAGTACTTC.

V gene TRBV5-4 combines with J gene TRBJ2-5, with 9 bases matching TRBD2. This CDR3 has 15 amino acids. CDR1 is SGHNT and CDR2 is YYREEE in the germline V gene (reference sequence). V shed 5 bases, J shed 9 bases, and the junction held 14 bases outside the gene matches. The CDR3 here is CASSTTLAGGRAQYF. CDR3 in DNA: TGTGCCAGCAGTACAACACTAGCGGGCGGTAGGGCCCAGTACTTC.

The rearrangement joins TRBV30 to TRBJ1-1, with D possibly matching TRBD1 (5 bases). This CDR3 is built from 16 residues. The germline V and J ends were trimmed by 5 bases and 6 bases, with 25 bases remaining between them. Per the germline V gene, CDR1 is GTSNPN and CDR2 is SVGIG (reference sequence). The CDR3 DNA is TGTGCCTGGTCCTCCGGGACCCTCAAAACTCGGGCTGAAGCTTTCTTT. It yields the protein CAWSSGTLKTRAEAFF.

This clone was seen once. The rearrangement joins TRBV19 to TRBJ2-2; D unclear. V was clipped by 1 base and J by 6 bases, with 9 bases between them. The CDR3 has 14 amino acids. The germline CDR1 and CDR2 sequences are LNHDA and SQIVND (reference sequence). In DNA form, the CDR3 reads TGTGCCAGTAGTATAGGGACGGCGGCCGGGGAGCTGTTTTTT. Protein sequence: CASSIGTAAGELFF.

This chain's CDR3 is CASSLRQATNTEAFF. The CDR3 DNA sequence: TGCGCCAGCAGCTTGCGGCAGGCAACGAACACTGAAGCTTTCTTT. This sequence joins TRBV5-1 and TRBJ1-1, with unresolved D. The CDR3 length is 15 residues. Trimming pared 1 base from V and 1 base from J, leaving 11 bases between. Germline CDR1 and CDR2: SGHRS and YFSETQ.